These T cell receptor beta chains were read from a single sample in a study of blood T cell repertoires in COVID-19. The repertoire was sequenced with immunoSEQ multiplex PCR; TCRdb's copy has only in-frame clones and lacks some. This sample has fewer than 400,000 clones, with 85% found just once. The sequenced sample was peripheral blood. The receptors derive from a young woman with acute or convalescent COVID-19. CDR3s include the opening cysteine and the closing phenylalanine or tryptophan. D genes are given only for firm matches. A row's size may be missing; if present it is once, few, many or a size class.

clone_size j_call v_call d_call cdr3_nt cdr3_aa
- TRBJ1-6 TRBV10-3 TRBD1 TGTGCCATCAGTGAGGGGACAGCTTCTAATTCACCCCTCCACTTT CAISEGTASNSPLHF
- TRBJ2-3 TRBV6-4 - TGTGCCAGCAGTGACGAACCCGAGGGCACAGATACGCAGTATTTT CASSDEPEGTDTQYF
- TRBJ2-2 TRBV6-1 - TGTGCCAGCAGTGAAGGCAGGGGCTTTCCGAACACCGGGGAGCTGTTTTTT CASSEGRGFPNTGELFF
- TRBJ2-7 TRBV5-1 - TGCGCCAGCAGCTTGGAGGTCAGGGGTCCGGGGCGATCCTACGAGCAGTACTTC CASSLEVRGPGRSYEQYF
- TRBJ2-1 TRBV3-1/TRBV3-2 TRBD2 TGTGCCAGCAGCGAACTAGCGGGCACCTACAATGAGCAGTTCTTC CASSELAGTYNEQFF
- TRBJ2-5 TRBV19 TRBD1 TGTGCCAGTAGTATTTTATGGGGACAGGGTCAAGAGACCCAGTACTTC CASSILWGQGQETQYF
- TRBJ2-5 TRBV5-1 - TGCGCCAGCAGCTTGACCAGCGGTCTAGATGAAGAGACCCAGTACTTC CASSLTSGLDEETQYF
many TRBJ2-7 TRBV13 - TGTGCCAGCAGCACCCGGGACGGGCGGGAATACGAGCAGTACTTC CASSTRDGREYEQYF
- TRBJ2-1 TRBV24-1 TRBD2 TGTGCCACCAGTGCATCCAGCGGGAGGAAGGATGAGCAGTTCTTC CATSASSGRKDEQFF
few TRBJ1-2 TRBV7-9 TRBD1 TGTGCCAGCAGCCCGGACAGGGCGGGCTACACCTTC CASSPDRAGYTF
- TRBJ1-1 TRBV5-1 TRBD1 TGCGCCAGCACCCGGGACAGGGGGGACACTGAAGCTTTCTTT CASTRDRGDTEAFF
- TRBJ1-3 TRBV9 - TGTGCCAGCAGCGCCACCGGGACAAGCTCTGGAAACACCATATATTTT CASSATGTSSGNTIYF
- TRBJ2-3 TRBV5-5 - TGTGCCAGCAACGGACTGACAGGTTTGACAGATACGCAGTATTTT CASNGLTGLTDTQYF
- TRBJ2-5 TRBV7-9 - TGTGCCAGCAGCTTATACCGAGTCGTCCAAGAGACCCAGTACTTC CASSLYRVVQETQYF
- TRBJ1-5 TRBV19 - TGTGCCAGTAGTATAGGGGCAGGGTTATCGCCCCAGCATTTT CASSIGAGLSPQHF
- TRBJ1-1 TRBV28 TRBD1 TGTGCCAGCAGTTTTTACAGGGGCACTGAAGCTTTCTTT CASSFYRGTEAFF
- TRBJ1-2 TRBV6-5 - TGTGCCAGCAGTCCTCTAAAACCTCAGGGGCATGGCTACACCTTC CASSPLKPQGHGYTF
- TRBJ1-6 TRBV30 - TGTGCCTGGATCGCAGGGGCCTGGGGTTCACCCCTCCACTTT CAWIAGAWGSPLHF
- TRBJ2-1 TRBV21-1 - TGTGCCAGCAGCACCGGACAGGGTATCAATGAGCAGTTCTTC CASSTGQGINEQFF
- TRBJ2-7 TRBV11-3 - TGTGCCAGCAGCCCGGGACACCCGGACTACGAGCAGTACTTC CASSPGHPDYEQYF
- TRBJ1-1 TRBV6-1 TRBD1 TGTGCCAGCAGTGGCCGAGACAGGGGTTGGATTAAAAACACTGAAGCTTTCTTT CASSGRDRGWIKNTEAFF
- TRBJ2-1 TRBV6-5 TRBD2 TGTGCCAGCGGAGCGGGACTAGCGGGAACCAATGAGCAGTTCTTC CASGAGLAGTNEQFF
- TRBJ1-3 TRBV27 - TGTGCCAGCAGGCCGTCAGGCTCTGGAAACACCATATATTTT CASRPSGSGNTIYF
- TRBJ1-5 TRBV28 - TGTGCCAGCAGTGTGACAGTTCAAAATCAGCCCCAGCATTTT CASSVTVQNQPQHF
- TRBJ1-1 TRBV2 TRBD1 TGTGCCAGCACCCAAACAGGACAGGGGAGGATGACTGAAGCTTTCTTT CASTQTGQGRMTEAFF
- TRBJ2-1 TRBV2 TRBD2 TGTGCCAGCAGAGCAGGCCAAGCGGGAGTATTCGGTGAGCAGTTCTTC CASRAGQAGVFGEQFF
- TRBJ1-1 TRBV27 TRBD1 TGTGCCAGCAGTTTTAATCCGCAGGGGGTAAACACTGAAGCTTTCTTT CASSFNPQGVNTEAFF
- TRBJ2-1 TRBV28 - TGTGCCAGCAGTTTAACGGTGGGGAGTCGCACCTACAATGAGCAGTTCTTC CASSLTVGSRTYNEQFF
- TRBJ2-7 TRBV28 TRBD2 TGTGCCAGCATCTCCACTAGCGGGAGAAAAAGTCCCTACGAGCAGTACTTC CASISTSGRKSPYEQYF
- TRBJ1-4 TRBV4-1 - TGCGCCAGCAGCCAAGATTTAGGAACAGGGCTTAATGAAAAACTGTTTTTT CASSQDLGTGLNEKLFF
- TRBJ1-1 TRBV2 - TGTGCCAGCAGTGTCAGGTACCAGGGAAGAGTGGCTTTCTTT CASSVRYQGRVAFF
- TRBJ1-5 TRBV19 - TGTGCCAGTAGTATAGAACAGCCTTATAGCAATCAGCCCCAGCATTTT CASSIEQPYSNQPQHF
- TRBJ2-2 TRBV5-1 - TGCGCCAGCAGCTTGGTTGCGGCTTCCGGGGAGCTGTTTTTT CASSLVAASGELFF
- TRBJ2-1 TRBV7-8 TRBD1 TGTGCCAGCAGCTTATTTGCAGGACAGGGAACTGAGCAGTTCTTC CASSLFAGQGTEQFF
- TRBJ1-2 TRBV24-1 TRBD1 TGTGCCACCAGTGATCCGGGACAGGGAGAGATCTATGGCTACACCTTC CATSDPGQGEIYGYTF
few TRBJ2-1 TRBV28 TRBD1 TGTGCCATCACAAGCGGACAGGGTCTGGGCTCCTACAATGAGCAGTTCTTC CAITSGQGLGSYNEQFF
- TRBJ1-5 TRBV2 TRBD1 TGTGCCAGCCATTCACAGGGGAATAGCAATCAGCCCCAGCATTTT CASHSQGNSNQPQHF
- TRBJ2-1 TRBV24-1 TRBD1 TGTGCCACCAGTGACCATACCGGGACAGGGGACAATGAGCAGTTCTTC CATSDHTGTGDNEQFF
once TRBJ1-5 TRBV29-1 - TGCAGCGTTGAACCAGGGGTAGATCAGCCCCAGCATTTT CSVEPGVDQPQHF
- TRBJ1-3 TRBV5-1 - TGCGCCAGCAGCTTGCCCGCAGGGGATGGAAACACCATATATTTT CASSLPAGDGNTIYF
few TRBJ1-1 TRBV7-3 - TGTGCCAGCAGCACCACGGGAGGGAACGAAAAAGCTTTCTTT CASSTTGGNEKAFF
- TRBJ1-5 TRBV4-1 - TGCGCCAGCAGCCAAGGGGGGGGGCAGCCCCAGCATTTT CASSQGGGQPQHF
- TRBJ1-4 TRBV3-1/TRBV3-2 - TGTGCCAGCAGCCAAGACCCCTTAGGCCAGGTTGAGGAAAAACTGTTTTTT CASSQDPLGQVEEKLFF
- TRBJ2-5 TRBV9 TRBD2 TGTGCCAGCAGCCTGGATAGCGGGAGATCCCAAGAGACCCAGTACTTC CASSLDSGRSQETQYF
once TRBJ2-5 TRBV5-1 TRBD2 TGCGCCAGCAGACGGGGTCTAGCGGGTCAAGAGACCCAGTACTTC CASRRGLAGQETQYF
- TRBJ2-6 TRBV19 - TGTGCCAGTAGTACTTACAGGGACCCTGGGGCCAACGTCCTGACTTTC CASSTYRDPGANVLTF
once TRBJ1-3 TRBV7-9 - TGTGCCAGCAGCCTGGACACTATCAGCTCTGGAAACACCATATATTTT CASSLDTISSGNTIYF
- TRBJ1-2 TRBV12-5 - TGTGCTAGTGGCTGGGGACTCCGCTATGGCTACACCTTC CASGWGLRYGYTF
- TRBJ1-1 TRBV11-1 - TGTGCCAGCAGCTTAAATGACCGGGGTGAAGCTTTCTTT CASSLNDRGEAFF
- TRBJ2-1 TRBV5-1 - TGCGCCAGCAGACAAGGCGGGGACTCCTACAATGAGCAGTTCTTC CASRQGGDSYNEQFF
- TRBJ2-7 TRBV7-9 TRBD2 TGTGCCAGCAGCTTACTAGCGGGAGGCCACGAGCAGTACTTC CASSLLAGGHEQYF
- TRBJ2-7 TRBV10-3 - TGTGCCATCAGTGAGTCTTTATGGGGGCCCGAGCAGTACTTC CAISESLWGPEQYF
few TRBJ2-7 TRBV7-9 TRBD2 TGTGCCAGCATCCTACTAGCGTCCGGTTCCAACGAGCAGTACTTC CASILLASGSNEQYF
- TRBJ1-1 TRBV6-5 - TGTGCCAGCAGTTTACAGGGTCTGAACACTGAAGCTTTCTTT CASSLQGLNTEAFF